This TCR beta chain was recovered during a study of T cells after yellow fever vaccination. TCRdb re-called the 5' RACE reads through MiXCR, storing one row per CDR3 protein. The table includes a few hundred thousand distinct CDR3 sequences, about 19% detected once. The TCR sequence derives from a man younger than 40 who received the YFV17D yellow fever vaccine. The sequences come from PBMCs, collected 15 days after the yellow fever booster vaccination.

CDR3 nucleotides: TGTGCCAGCAGTGAATATCTTGGGGCCGGCCACTCTGGAAACACCATATATTTT. This encodes CASSEYLGAGHSGNTIYF. The chain combines TRBV25-1 with TRBJ1-3; a possible D gene is TRBD1 (5 bases). V lost 0 bases to trimming and J lost 0 bases, with 15 bases between them. The CDR3 runs 18 residues. Germline loops: CDR1 MGHDK, CDR2 SYGVNS.